These 17 T cell receptor beta chains originate from one sample sequenced in a study of CD8 T cells in Susac syndrome. cDNA came from about 0.5 to 1 ug RNA primed by random hexamers. Each CDR3 protein gets one entry after TCRdb re-called the immunoSEQ multiplex PCR reads with MiXCR. The repertoire includes under 200,000 distinct CDR3 sequences, just under 95% of them detected once, and 0.13% to 0.15% sits in the top ten. The source material was CD4+ T cells from PBMCs. Receptor source: a human donor in good health.

This clonotype was recorded once. The V and J genes are TRBV7-3 and TRBJ2-1; TRBD1 matches 9 bases. Germline CDR1 is SGHTA and CDR2 is FQGTGA. The length of the CDR3 is 16 residues. The V and J ends lost 4 bases and 2 bases, in that order; junction bases with no gene match: 6. CDR3 sequence reads: CASSSLDRGTYNEQFF. The CDR3 DNA reads TGTGCCAGCAGCTCCCTCGACAGGGGGACCTACAATGAGCAGTTCTTC.

V and J are TRBV4-2 and TRBJ2-7; 7 bases are shared with TRBD2. CDR1 is LGHNA and CDR2 is YNFKEQ in the germline V gene. The V segment lost 1 base and the J segment 3 bases; nucleotides outside the gene matches: 15. The CDR3 has 18 amino acids. CDR3 protein: CASSQVSQEWRGSYEQYF. CDR3 bases: TGTGCCAGCAGCCAAGTCAGTCAAGAGTGGCGGGGGAGCTACGAGCAGTACTTC.

CDR3 sequence: CSALGTDNEAFF. In DNA form, the CDR3 reads TGCAGTGCTTTGGGGACAGACAACGAAGCTTTCTTT. This rearrangement joins TRBV20-1 to TRBJ1-1, with 7 bases identical to TRBD1. The CDR3 is 12 residues long. Trimming removed 5 bases from V and 8 bases from J; junction bases left unmatched: 8. Germline V gives CDR1 DFQATT, CDR2 SNEGSKA (reference sequence).

The sample holds one count of this clonotype. This chain links TRBV6-5 with TRBJ2-7, with 9 nucleotides matching TRBD1. This CDR3 region has 16 residues. The ends lost 0 bases at V and 4 bases at J; junction bases unmatched: 7. The germline V gene has CDR1 MNHEY and CDR2 SVGAGI. As DNA, the CDR3 is TGTGCCAGCAGTTACTCAGGGGGACAGGGAGTATACGAGCAGTACTTC. Protein sequence: CASSYSGGQGVYEQYF.

The chain employs TRBV6-1 and TRBJ2-7, with 10 bases fitting TRBD2. CDR1 is MNHNS, CDR2 SASEGT, per germline. V was pared by 4 bases and J by 0 bases, with 6 bases of the junction left unmatched. This CDR3 comprises 16 residues. As DNA, the CDR3 is TGTGCCAGCAGTGTTACTAGCGGGGCCTCCTCCTACGAGCAGTACTTC. Translated: CASSVTSGASSYEQYF.

The rearrangement uses TRBV14 and TRBJ1-6; D call uncertain. This CDR3 spans 14 amino acids. Germline CDR1 reads SGHDN; CDR2 reads FVKESK. V was pared by 0 bases and J by 10 bases, with 10 bases between. In nucleotides, the CDR3 is TGTGCCAGCAGCCAAGAGGTGGACGGCTCACCCCTCCACTTT. Its translation: CASSQEVDGSPLHF. The full variable domain, completed using reference TRBV14 and TRBJ1-6, is EAGVTQFPSHSVIEKGQTVTLRCDPISGHDNLYWYRRVMGKEIKFLLHFVKESKQDESGMPNNRFLAERTGGTYSTLKVQPAELEDSGVYFCASSQEVDGSPLHFGNGTRLTVT.

CDR3 in amino acids: CASSLTGPTGELFF. The CDR3 DNA is TGTGCCAGCAGCTTAACCGGGCCCACCGGGGAGCTGTTTTTT. The chain is built from TRBV7-9 and TRBJ2-2; no clear D. The germline V gene has CDR1 SEHNR and CDR2 FQNEAQ (reference sequence). The ends were cut back, 2 bases at V and 4 bases at J, with 8 bases in the middle. The CDR3 sequence is 14 residues long.

The gene calls are TRBV4-3 and TRBJ2-3; D gene uncertain. Germline CDR1 and CDR2: LGHNA and YSLEER. V was trimmed by 3 bases and J by 3 bases, leaving 7 bases between them. The CDR3 contains 13 residues. CDR3 residues: CASSHRPTDTQYF. Written as DNA, the CDR3 is TGCGCCAGCAGCCACCGGCCAACAGATACGCAGTATTTT.

This sequence joins TRBV6-6 and TRBJ1-6; D remains unclear. CDR3 length equals 13 residues. V gave up 6 bases and J gave up 8 bases, with 11 bases separating them. Looked up from germline, CDR1 is MNHNY and CDR2 is SVGAGI (reference sequence). The chain's CDR3 is CASRSLADSPLHF. CDR3 bases: TGTGCCAGCAGGTCCTTGGCGGATTCACCCCTCCACTTT.

CDR3 nucleotide sequence: TGTGCCAGCAGCCCCGGGGGGGGACCGAAGGTATACGAGACCCAGTACTTC. It is translated as CASSPGGGPKVYETQYF. The V and J genes are TRBV7-9 and TRBJ2-5, with TRBD2 identical over 8 bases. The CDR3 spans 17 residues. Germline V gene data show CDR1 as SEHNR and CDR2 as FQNEAQ (reference sequence). Trimming removed 5 bases from V and 5 bases from J; junction bases left unmatched: 16.

This sequence joins TRBV28 and TRBJ2-7, with D tentatively TRBD1 (6 bases). The CDR3 consists of 13 residues. From germline, CDR1 is MDHEN and CDR2 SYDVKM. The germline V and J ends were trimmed by 9 bases and 2 bases, with 14 bases remaining between them. This CDR3 reads CASYGQPTYEQYF. CDR3 coding DNA: TGTGCCAGTTATGGACAGCCTACCTACGAGCAGTACTTC. Together with reference TRBV28 and TRBJ2-7, the CDR3 gives the full variable domain: DVKVTQSSRYLVKRTGEKVFLECVQDMDHENMFWYRQDPGLGLRLIYFSYDVKMKEKGDIPEGYSVSREKKERFSLILESASTNQTSMYLCASYGQPTYEQYFGPGTRLTVT.

The rearrangement joins TRBV28 to TRBJ2-7; tentatively, D is TRBD2 (5 bases). Germline CDR1 is MDHEN and CDR2 is SYDVKM. This CDR3 has 13 residues. With 7 bases removed from V and 5 bases from J, the gap between germline ends came to 15 bases. The CDR3 region has the DNA TGTGCCAGCATGGGGAGTTGGAGCCACGAGCAGTACTTC. Protein sequence: CASMGSWSHEQYF.

Only one count was recorded for this clonotype. This sequence joins TRBV29-1 and TRBJ1-1; a weak D match, TRBD1 (6 bases). The CDR3 loop spans 13 amino acids. CDR1 is SQVTM, CDR2 ANQGSEA, per germline. Trimming shortened V by 8 bases and J by 1 base, and 14 bases separated the two germline ends. The CDR3 region is CSFYRVRNTEAFF. The DNA of the CDR3 is TGCAGCTTCTACAGGGTCAGGAACACTGAAGCTTTCTTT.

The chain employs TRBV7-2 and TRBJ2-5; D unresolved. The V end lost 3 bases, the J end lost 2 bases, and 10 bases lay between the germline ends. Germline V CDR1 and CDR2: SGHTA, FQGNSA. The CDR3 is made up of 14 amino acids. The DNA for the CDR3 is TGTGCCAGCAGCTTTAGTGTGGGGCAAGAGACCCAGTACTTC. This sequence encodes CASSFSVGQETQYF.

The V gene is TRBV2, the J gene TRBJ2-3, with 9 bases identical to TRBD2. The CDR3 sequence is 15 residues long. V shed 1 base, J shed 8 bases, and the junction held 7 bases outside the gene matches. Germline V CDR1 and CDR2: SNHLY, FYNNEI. CDR3 in amino acids: CASSEGRGGDSTQYF. CDR3 DNA: TGTGCCAGCAGTGAAGGACGCGGGGGGGATTCTACGCAGTATTTT.

This chain uses TRBV29-1 with TRBJ2-7; 8 bases line up with TRBD1. CDR3 length: 14 residues. Germline V CDR1 and CDR2: SQVTM, ANQGSEA. Trimming at V came to 6 bases and at J to 5 bases, leaving 12 bases not matched to a gene. Here the CDR3 DNA reads TGCAGCGTGGGGGACAGGTCGTCAGGGAACGAGCAGTACTTC. Protein sequence: CSVGDRSSGNEQYF.

This clonotype has only one observation. The V gene is TRBV6-5, the J gene TRBJ1-4; D is uncertain. The V and J ends lost 0 bases and 4 bases respectively, with 3 bases between them. The CDR3 consists of 13 residues. Germline V lookup: CDR1 MNHEY, CDR2 SVGAGI. The CDR3 nucleotides are TGTGCCAGCAGTTACTCGATTAATGAAAAACTGTTTTTT. It codes for CASSYSINEKLFF.